This T cell receptor beta chain was found in a study of human T cells and chemical hapten exposure. TCRdb reprocessed the RACE reads with MiXCR, giving one entry per CDR3 protein. The sample lists roughly 120,000 distinct CDR3 sequences, around 10% occurring once. This sample's time point: patch test 1, 2 weeks after DPC sensitization. Treatment specified: therapeutic diphenylcyclopropenone sensitization with weekly scalp DPC. The donor pool consisted of alopecia patients aged 18 to 70 years, considered suitable for DPC. V shed 5 bases, J shed 6 bases, and the junction held 4 bases outside the gene matches. The germline V gene has CDR1 KGHSH and CDR2 LQKENI. The CDR3 has 13 residues.

The chain couples TRBV18 to TRBJ1-2, with TRBD1 identical over 9 bases. The receptor was derived from a woman in her forties or fifties with alopecia areata. Some clones in this sample may be carry-over from other donors' samples. The input for sequencing was whole blood, taken in connection with sensitization to the hapten diphenylcyclopropenone (DPC). The CDR3 loop is CASSSDRGDGYTF. The CDR3 bases are TGTGCCAGCTCATCGGACAGGGGTGATGGCTACACCTTC.